A single sample gave rise to the 27 T cell receptor beta chains below, sequenced in a study of tumor-infiltrating lymphocytes in primary liver carcinoma. Co-extraction of RNA and DNA was performed on about 19-30 mg of unsorted bulk tissue. Total RNA amounting to approximately 460 ng was the source from which TCR beta cDNA was made with a constant-region primer. It was through three nested multiplex PCR rounds of slightly modified ARM-PCR that TCR beta libraries arose. The study ran its first two PCR rounds for roughly 11 cycles each, using TRBV1-TRBV30 forward primers and a C-beta reverse primer. One entry per CDR3 protein results from TCRdb running MiXCR on the multiplex PCR reads. The repertoire holds about 78,000 distinct CDR3 sequences, with about 72% as singletons. Sample: liver tumor tissue from sampling region 4. The subset was: tumor region T4, right-lateral pole. The receptors were sampled from a middle-aged man with primary liver carcinoma and hepatitis B virus infection.

Remarks on this clonotype: A junction end diverges from the germline sequence, so it may reflect a read error. The chain carries TRBV5-3 and TRBJ2-1; 9 bases line up with TRBD1. TRBV5-3 is treated as an ORF (open reading frame) with a function not yet certain. The CDR3 is 15 residues long. CDR3 sequence: CARSFRDRAYIEHFF. The CDR3 DNA sequence: TGTGCCAGAAGCTTCCGGGACAGGGCCTACATTGAGCACTTCTTC.

Comment on this clonotype: This sequence may be a read error, since a much larger clone differs from it by one base. The chain couples TRBV5-1 to TRBJ2-5; D remains ambiguous. V was shortened by 5 bases and J by 3 bases, with 8 bases between the two germline ends. CDR3 size: 12 residues. Germline assignment: CDR1 SGHRS and CDR2 YFSETQ. CDR3 protein: CASSDGEETQYF. CDR3 nucleotides: TGCGCCAGCAGTGATGGAGAAGAGACCCAGTACTTC. The variable domain in full, with the rest retrieved from reference TRBV5-1 and TRBJ2-5, is KAGVTQTPRYLIKTRGQQVTLSCSPISGHRSVSWYQQTPGQGLQFLFEYFSETQRNKGNFPGRFSGRQFSNSRSEMNVSTLELGDSALYLCASSDGEETQYFGPGTRLLVL.

With respect to this clonotype: This may stem from a read error, because a much larger clone lies one nucleotide away. J is TRBJ2-1 and V is TRBV7-9, with 8 bases identical to TRBD2. The CDR3 totals 14 residues. From germline, CDR1 is SEHNR and CDR2 FQNEAQ (reference sequence). This chain's CDR3 is CASSFTSGNNGQFF. The CDR3 DNA sequence: TGTGCCAGCAGCTTCACTAGCGGCAACAATGGGCAGTTCTTC.

Points on this clonotype: One junction end disagrees with the germline gene, perhaps due to a read error. The V and J genes are TRBV7-8 and TRBJ1-1; D gene ambiguous. The germline V gene has CDR1 SGHVS and CDR2 FQNEAQ. This CDR3 has 14 residues. The CDR3 DNA sequence: TGTGCCAGCAGTCCACAAGGTTTTGACACTGAAGCTCTCTTT. Its protein is CASSPQGFDTEALF.

Concerning this clonotype itself: The germline gene is not matched at one end of the junction; a read error may be the cause. The CDR3 region has the DNA TGCGCCAGCAGTGTTGGGGACGGCACAGATACGCAGTATTTT. This gives the protein CASSVGDGTDTQYF. The genes are TRBV6-1 and TRBJ2-3; the D call may be TRBD1 or TRBD2 (5 bases each). The germline gives CDR1 MNHNS, CDR2 SASEGT. The length of the CDR3 is 14 residues.

Of note for this clonotype: The junction shows a germline mismatch at one end, possibly a read error. The chain combines TRBV11-2 with TRBJ2-5, with 8 bases that match TRBD2. Germline CDR1 and CDR2: SGHAT and FQNNGV. CDR3 size: 18 residues. The DNA of the CDR3 is TGTACCAGCAGCTTAGGACCGCCGGGACCAGCGGGAGATGAGACCCAGTACTTC. It yields the protein CTSSLGPPGPAGDETQYF.

The chain links TRBV10-3 to TRBJ2-7; the D gene is possibly TRBD2 (6 bases). The CDR3 loop spans 12 amino acids. Germline V lookup: CDR1 ENHRY, CDR2 SYGVKD. Between the trimmed V and J ends, which lost 7 bases and 5 bases, there was a span of 12 bases. The CDR3 nucleotides read TGTGCCATCAAGGGAGGATCCGACGAGCAGTACTTC. Protein product: CAIKGGSDEQYF.

The rearrangement uses TRBV4-2 and TRBJ1-2, with a tentative D call TRBD1 (5 bases). The V gene's germline CDR1 is LGHNA and CDR2 YNFKEQ. The CDR3 is made up of 15 amino acids. This chain's CDR3 is CANSQDRTGGYGYTF. The CDR3 DNA reads TGTGCTAATAGCCAAGATCGTACGGGGGGCTATGGCTACACCTTC.

The chain recombines TRBV6-1 with TRBJ2-7; the D gene is possibly TRBD2 (6 bases). Trimming removed 11 bases at V and 3 bases at J, with 14 bases between. CDR1 is MNHNS, CDR2 SASEGT, per germline. The CDR3 covers 12 residues. CDR3 residues: CACGGIFYEQYF. CDR3 DNA: TGTGCCTGTGGGGGGATCTTCTACGAGCAGTACTTC.

This chain links TRBV29-1 with TRBJ2-3, with unresolved D. Germline-derived CDR1 and CDR2 are SQVTM and ANQGSEA. CDR3 length: 12 residues. Between the trimmed V and J ends, which lost 2 bases and 8 bases, there was a span of 11 bases. Here the CDR3 DNA reads TGCAGCGTTGAAAGTGCGACGGCTACGCAGTATTTT. This translates into CSVESATATQYF.

The V and J genes are TRBV29-1 and TRBJ2-1; a possible D gene is TRBD1 (5 bases). V was clipped by 8 bases and J by 0 bases, with 17 bases between them. The CDR3 is made up of 15 amino acids. Germline V lookup: CDR1 SQVTM, CDR2 ANQGSEA. The CDR3 sequence: CSMGHPSSSYNEQFF. The DNA for the CDR3 is TGCAGCATGGGGCATCCCTCCAGCTCCTACAATGAGCAGTTCTTC.

As for this clonotype: One end of the junction is discordant with germline, which a read error may explain. The V and J genes are TRBV11-1 and TRBJ2-1, with 14 bases matching TRBD2. Germline V gene sequence: CDR1 SGHAT, CDR2 FQDESV (reference sequence). The CDR3 runs 16 residues. CDR3 protein: CASNSRLAGGHNEQFF. Written as DNA, the CDR3 is TGTGCCAGCAACTCACGACTAGCGGGAGGGCACAATGAGCAATTCTTC.

The rearrangement uses TRBV11-2 and TRBJ2-7; the D is unclear. Trimming stripped 5 bases from V and 3 bases from J, with 17 bases between. The germline gives CDR1 SGHAT, CDR2 FQNNGV. The length of the CDR3 is 15 residues. The CDR3 sequence is CASSAAPGPRYEQYF. The DNA of the CDR3 is TGTGCCAGCAGCGCGGCACCGGGTCCGCGCTACGAGCAGTACTTC. Looking up the rest from reference TRBV11-2 and TRBJ2-7 gives the full variable domain: EAGVAQSPRYKIIEKRQSVAFWCNPISGHATLYWYQQILGQGPKLLIQFQNNGVVDDSQLPKDRFSAERLKGVDSTLKIQPAKLEDSAVYLCASSAAPGPRYEQYFGPGTRLTVT.

A single count supports this clonotype. One end of the junction does not line up with germline, which may come from a read error. This rearrangement joins TRBV6-5 to TRBJ2-6; unclear D gene. CDR1 is MNHEY, CDR2 SVGAGI, per germline. The CDR3 is 18 amino acids. CDR3 protein: CASSLWKGMKAWANVLTF. DNA of the CDR3: TGTGCCAGCAGTCTTTGGAAAGGGATGAAAGCTTGGGCCAACGTCCTGACATTC.

A note on this clonotype: Compared with germline, one end of the junction differs, possibly owing to a read error. In DNA form, the CDR3 reads TGTGCCGGCAGCTCCCGCGGGGGAGGGACCGGGCAGCTGTTTTTT. Translating it yields CAGSSRGGGTGQLFF. The rearrangement links TRBV7-8 to TRBJ2-2, with 7 bases identical to TRBD2. The CDR3 totals 15 residues. The germline gives CDR1 SGHVS, CDR2 FQNEAQ. The entire variable domain, with the rest obtained from reference TRBV7-8 and TRBJ2-2, is as follows: GAGVSQSPRYKVAKRGQDVALRCDPISGHVSLFWYQQALGQGPEFLTYFQNEAQLDKSGLPSDRFFAERPEGSVSTLKIQRTQQEDSAVYLCAGSSRGGGTGQLFFGEGSRLTVL.

On this clonotype itself: The junction shows a germline mismatch at one end, possibly a read error. J is TRBJ2-4 and V is TRBV5-1, with a weak D call TRBD2 (5 bases). Germline V gene lookup returns CDR1 SGHRS and CDR2 YFSETQ. The CDR3 is 15 residues long. The CDR3 DNA sequence: TGCGCCAGCAGCTTTGGGGATCTAGCCGAAAACATTCAGTACTTC. The encoded protein is CASSFGDLAENIQYF. Variable domain in full (rest from reference TRBV5-1 and TRBJ2-4): KAGVTQTPRYLIKTRGQQVTLSCSPISGHRSVSWYQQTPGQGLQFLFEYFSETQRNKGNFPGRFSGRQFSNSRSEMNVSTLELGDSALYLCASSFGDLAENIQYFGAGTRLSVL.

This clonotype was seen a few times. The final CDR3 position lacks the conserved phenylalanine or tryptophan, pointing to a likely read error. The limits of the CDR3 on the DNA are not certain, so only TCRdb's listed CDR3 is given. The rearrangement uses TRBV12-3 or TRBV12-4 and TRBJ2-7. The CDR3 is 13 residues long, ends included. CDR3 region: CASSLRESYEQYL.

Concerning this clonotype: A clone one base away is much larger, so this may be a read error. The chain carries TRBV7-9 and TRBJ2-7; D is unresolved. The CDR3 has 13 residues. CDR1 and CDR2 (germline): SEHNR, FQNEAQ (reference sequence). The CDR3, as DNA: TGTGCCAGCAGCTCTCGAATTGGGTACGATCAGTACTTC. Translating gives CASSSRIGYDQYF.

Worth noting for this clonotype: Likely a read error: the CDR3 ends without its conserved phenylalanine or tryptophan. CDR3 sequence: CASVLGDPRGHEQFS. The CDR3 DNA reads TGTGCCAGTGTACTAGGGGACCCCCGGGGACATGAGCAGTTCTCC. The chain links TRBV11-2 to TRBJ2-1; D is possibly TRBD1 or TRBD2 (5 bases each). The length of the CDR3 is 15 residues. CDR1 is SGHAT, CDR2 FQNNGV, per germline. V dropped 9 bases and J dropped 8 bases, with 23 bases sitting between them.

In the case of this clonotype: A read error is possible here, since a much larger clone lies one base away. The genes are TRBV10-3 and TRBJ2-3, with 9 bases lining up with TRBD2. Germline V gene lookup returns CDR1 ENHRY and CDR2 SYGVKD. The CDR3 totals 15 residues. CDR3 residues: CVIKGAGGSTDTQYF. CDR3 in DNA: TGTGTCATCAAGGGCGCGGGAGGGTCCACAGATACGCAGTATTTT.

Notes on this clonotype: A much larger clone is a single base away; this may be a read error. The gene calls are TRBV10-3 and TRBJ2-1; 10 bases map to TRBD2. CDR3 length equals 13 residues. From germline, CDR1 is ENHRY and CDR2 SYGVKD. CDR3 residues: CTISGTSENEQFF. DNA for the CDR3: TGTACCATCAGTGGGACTAGCGAGAATGAGCAGTTCTTC.

In regard to this clonotype: Just one base apart from a much larger clone, this may be a read error. The chain links TRBV10-3 to TRBJ2-5; D is uncertain. The CDR3 spans 13 residues. From germline, CDR1 is ENHRY and CDR2 SYGVKD. Trimming left V 3 bases short and J 4 bases short, with 9 bases between. The CDR3 spells CAISELAPETQYF. In DNA form, the CDR3 reads TGTGCCATCAGTGAATTGGCCCCAGAGACCCAGTACTTC.

This clonotype was found a few times. Mismatch with germline at one junction end may stem from a read error. CDR3 sequence reads: CASSLREGRNYGYAF. CDR3 nucleotides: TGTGCCAGCAGTCTTCGCGAAGGGCGTAACTATGGCTACGCCTTC. The chain combines TRBV28 with TRBJ1-2; no firm D call. Germline CDR1 reads MDHEN; CDR2 reads SYDVKM. The CDR3 is 15 residues long.

On this clonotype itself: Being one base from a much bigger clone, this may be a read error. The chain employs TRBV6-1 and TRBJ2-4; D possibly corresponds to TRBD2 (5 bases). The germline V gene encodes CDR1 MNHNS and CDR2 SASEGT. The CDR3 is made up of 16 amino acids. The ends were cut back, 1 base at V and 5 bases at J, with 15 bases in the middle. The CDR3 nucleotides read TGTGCCAGCAGTGAAGATGGGCTAGTGGGAGAAAACATTCAGTACTTC. It translates to CASSEDGLVGENIQYF.

About this clonotype: The CDR3 does not close with the conserved phenylalanine or tryptophan, likely indicating a read error. The CDR3 DNA follows: TGTAGCGTAGGGCCTCCTTCCAGCTCCTACAATGAGCAGTTCTCC. Its translation: CSVGPPSSSYNEQFS. This chain connects TRBV29-1 to TRBJ2-1; D possibly corresponds to TRBD2 (5 bases). The length of the CDR3 is 15 residues. CDR1 SQVTM and CDR2 ANQGSEA come from the germline V gene.

The chain employs TRBV11-2 and TRBJ2-7; D uncertain. Per germline, CDR1 SGHAT and CDR2 FQNNGV. This CDR3 is built from 14 residues. This chain's CDR3 is CVCSLADTAYEQYF. The DNA of the CDR3 is TGTGTCTGCAGCTTGGCTGACACTGCCTACGAGCAGTACTTC.

Note on this clonotype: One end of the junction does not line up with germline, which may come from a read error. The chain links TRBV11-2 to TRBJ2-1; weak D call: TRBD2 (6 bases). There are 16 residues in the CDR3. CDR1 is SGHAT, CDR2 FQNNGV, per germline. CDR3 DNA: TGTGCCAGTAGCTTGGATATCGGACTATCCGTGGGTGAGCAGTTCTTC. Translation gives CASSLDIGLSVGEQFF.